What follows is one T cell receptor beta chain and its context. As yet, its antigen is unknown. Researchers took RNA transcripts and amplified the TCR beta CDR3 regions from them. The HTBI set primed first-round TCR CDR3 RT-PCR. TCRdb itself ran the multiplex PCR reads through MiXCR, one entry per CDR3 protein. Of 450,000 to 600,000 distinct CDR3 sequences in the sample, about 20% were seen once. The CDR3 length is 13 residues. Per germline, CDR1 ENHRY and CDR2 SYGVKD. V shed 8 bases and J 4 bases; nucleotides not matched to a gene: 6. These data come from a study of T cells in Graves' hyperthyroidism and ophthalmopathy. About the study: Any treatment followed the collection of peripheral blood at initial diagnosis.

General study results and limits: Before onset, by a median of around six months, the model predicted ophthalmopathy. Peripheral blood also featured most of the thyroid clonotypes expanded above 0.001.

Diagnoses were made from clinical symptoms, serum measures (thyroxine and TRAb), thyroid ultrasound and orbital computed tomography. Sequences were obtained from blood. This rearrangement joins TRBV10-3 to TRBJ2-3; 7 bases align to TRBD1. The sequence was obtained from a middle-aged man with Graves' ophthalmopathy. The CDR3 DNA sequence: TGTGCCATCGCAGGGGGAGTCGCAGATACGCAGTATTTT. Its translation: CAIAGGVADTQYF.